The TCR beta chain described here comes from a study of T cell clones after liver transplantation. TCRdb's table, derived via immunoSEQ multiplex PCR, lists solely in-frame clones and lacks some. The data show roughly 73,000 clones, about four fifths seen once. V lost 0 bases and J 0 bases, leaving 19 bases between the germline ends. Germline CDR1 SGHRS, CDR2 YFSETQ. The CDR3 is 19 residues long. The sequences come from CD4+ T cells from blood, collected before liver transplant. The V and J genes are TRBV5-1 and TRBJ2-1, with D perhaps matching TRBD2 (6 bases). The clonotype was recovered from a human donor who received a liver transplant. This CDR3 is CASSLALAWDLNSYNEQFF. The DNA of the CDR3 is TGCGCCAGCAGCTTGGCCCTTGCATGGGACTTAAACTCCTACAATGAGCAGTTCTTC.